Listed here are 12 T cell receptor beta chains from one sample, sequenced in a study of T cells in Graves' hyperthyroidism and ophthalmopathy. What was amplified from RNA transcripts were TCR beta CDR3 regions. TCR CDR3 underwent first-round RT-PCR with the HTBI primer set. One entry per CDR3 protein results from TCRdb running MiXCR on the multiplex PCR reads. The sample has about 350,000 distinct CDR3 sequences; more than 11% are singletons. The material sequenced was blood. These receptors originate from a woman aged 30 to 39 with Graves' hyperthyroidism.

This clonotype came up many times. The V call is TRBV12-3 or TRBV12-4, the J call TRBJ1-1; D remains unclear. V shed 3 bases and J shed 4 bases, with 9 bases lying between them. The CDR3 covers 13 residues. Here the CDR3 reads CASSLNMGTEAFF. CDR3 coding DNA: TGTGCCAGCAGTTTGAACATGGGCACTGAAGCTTTCTTT.

Remarks on this clonotype: A much larger clone lies a single base off, so this may be a read error. The chain links TRBV2 to TRBJ1-2; no firm D call. CDR1 and CDR2 (germline): SNHLY, FYNNEI. This CDR3 is 13 amino acids long. The CDR3 protein is CASSEKGGYGHTF. The DNA of the CDR3 is TGTGCCAGCAGTGAAAAGGGAGGCTATGGCCACACCTTC.

This chain joins TRBV18 and TRBJ1-5, with a tentative D call TRBD1 (6 bases). This CDR3 has 12 amino acids. V was clipped by 2 bases and J by 9 bases, with 8 bases between them. Germline V gene sequence: CDR1 KGHSH, CDR2 LQKENI. This CDR3 is CASSPGGGPQHF. The CDR3 nucleotides are TGTGCCAGCTCACCAGGAGGGGGGCCCCAGCATTTT.

The CDR3 DNA follows: TGCGCCAGCAGCTTGTCCGGGACAGTGAACACTGAAGCTTTCTTT. Its protein is CASSLSGTVNTEAFF. The chain links TRBV5-1 to TRBJ1-1; 7 positions agree with TRBD1. Germline assignment: CDR1 SGHRS and CDR2 YFSETQ. The CDR3 spans 15 residues. Trimming at V came to 1 base and at J to 0 bases, leaving 3 bases not matched to a gene.

The sample holds a few counts of this clonotype. This chain joins TRBV12-5 and TRBJ2-1, with 11 positions matching TRBD1. The CDR3 length is 15 residues. Losses at the gene ends were 6 bases for V and 8 bases for J; bases not matched to a gene: 9. The germline V gene encodes CDR1 LGHNT and CDR2 FRNRAP. The CDR3 is CASGPGTGGAYEQFF. Written as DNA, the CDR3 is TGTGCTAGTGGGCCAGGGACAGGGGGGGCGTATGAGCAGTTCTTC. Complete variable domain (other parts from reference TRBV12-5 and TRBJ2-1): DARVTQTPRHKVTEMGQEVTMRCQPILGHNTVFWYRQTMMQGLELLAYFRNRAPLDDSGMPKDRFSAEMPDATLATLKIQPSEPRDSAVYFCASGPGTGGAYEQFFGPGTRLTVL.

This clonotype was seen a handful of times. The chain uses TRBV30 and TRBJ2-3; the D gene is possibly TRBD2 (5 bases). CDR1 is GTSNPN and CDR2 is SVGIG in the germline V gene (reference sequence). V shed 6 bases and J shed 6 bases, with 16 bases lying between them. CDR3 size: 13 residues. In DNA, the CDR3 is TGTGCCTGCCGAAGCGGATTGAAGGATACGCAGTATTTT. It is translated as CACRSGLKDTQYF.

V is TRBV20-1 and J is TRBJ2-5; D perhaps matches TRBD2 (6 bases). The CDR3 loop spans 15 amino acids. Trimming took off 6 bases at V and 2 bases at J, with 19 bases between the two ends. Germline V gene lookup returns CDR1 DFQATT and CDR2 SNEGSKA (reference sequence). The CDR3 sequence: CSASLGGTVQETQYF. The CDR3 nucleotides are TGCAGTGCCTCACTTGGGGGGACGGTACAAGAGACCCAGTACTTC.

This clonotype was recorded a few times. In DNA, the CDR3 is TGTGCCAGCAGCACTACAGGGTCAACTAATGAAAAACTGTTTTTT. Its protein is CASSTTGSTNEKLFF. The chain links TRBV7-6 to TRBJ1-4, with D perhaps TRBD1 (6 bases). This CDR3 has 15 amino acids. Trimming took off 5 bases at V and 0 bases at J, with 10 bases between the two ends. The germline gives CDR1 SGHVS, CDR2 FNYEAQ.

This clonotype has ten or more counts. The rearrangement links TRBV9 to TRBJ1-1; possibly TRBD1 for D (6 bases). V was pared by 3 bases and J by 4 bases, with 10 bases between. From germline, CDR1 is SGDLS and CDR2 YYNGEE. The CDR3 consists of 13 residues. CDR3 in amino acids: CASSGTAFTEAFF. The CDR3 DNA sequence: TGTGCCAGCAGCGGGACAGCTTTCACTGAAGCTTTCTTT.

This clonotype was seen repeatedly, ten times or more. The rearrangement links TRBV20-1 to TRBJ2-1; D is undetermined. Germline assignment: CDR1 DFQATT and CDR2 SNEGSKA (reference sequence). With 1 base removed from V and 8 bases from J, the gap between germline ends came to 12 bases. The CDR3 is 13 residues long. CDR3 nucleotides: TGCAGTGCTAGAGTCAGCGTCTTGGATGAGCAGTTCTTC. It encodes CSARVSVLDEQFF.

This clonotype appeared many times. CDR3 sequence (DNA): TGTGCCAGCAGTGAAGCAGGGGAATCCTACAATGAGCAGTTCTTC. Amino acids: CASSEAGESYNEQFF. The chain uses TRBV6-1 and TRBJ2-1, with a tentative D call TRBD1 (5 bases). Trimming left V 0 bases short and J 1 base short, with 7 bases between. Germline V lookup: CDR1 MNHNS, CDR2 SASEGT. The CDR3 is 15 residues long.

This clonotype was seen repeatedly, ten times or more. V usage is TRBV11-2 and J usage is TRBJ2-7; TRBD2 is a possible D gene (6 bases). The germline V gene has CDR1 SGHAT and CDR2 FQNNGV. The CDR3 covers 14 residues. The V and J ends lost 4 bases and 4 bases respectively, with 14 bases between them. CDR3 sequence (DNA): TGTGCCAGCAGCTCCCCGGGACTTACATACGAGCAGTACTTC. Amino acids: CASSSPGLTYEQYF.